A single sample is the source of the 15 T cell receptor beta chains below, sequenced in a study of blood T cell repertoires in COVID-19. Some clones are missing from TCRdb's copy, which holds only in-frame ones; the method was immunoSEQ multiplex PCR. The sample consists of about 250,000 clones, 88% of them appearing once. The sample taken for sequencing was peripheral blood. The receptors stem from a man older than 75 with acute or convalescent COVID-19.

The V gene is TRBV6-5, the J gene TRBJ1-1; 8 positions agree with TRBD1. This CDR3 contains 14 residues. With V trimmed by 6 bases and J by 4 bases, 7 bases remained unmatched. The germline CDR1 and CDR2 sequences are MNHEY and SVGAGI. The DNA for the CDR3 is TGTGCCAGCAGCTTGGACAGGGACGCCACTGAAGCTTTCTTT. It specifies CASSLDRDATEAFF.

The V and J genes are TRBV6-6 and TRBJ2-5; TRBD1 aligns across 9 bases. CDR3 length: 16 amino acids. Germline loops: CDR1 MNHNY, CDR2 SVGAGI (reference sequence). Losses at the gene ends were 2 bases for V and 3 bases for J; bases not matched to a gene: 7. The CDR3 spells CASSYPTGQGEETQYF. As DNA, the CDR3 is TGTGCCAGCAGTTACCCGACGGGACAGGGAGAAGAGACCCAGTACTTC.

The rearrangement joins TRBV6-5 to TRBJ1-3; D ambiguous. Germline V gene sequence: CDR1 MNHEY, CDR2 SVGAGI. The CDR3 contains 15 residues. V lost 6 bases and J lost 0, with 12 bases in between. DNA of the CDR3: TGTGCCAGCAGACCGACACTTAGCTCTGGAAACACCATATATTTT. It translates to CASRPTLSSGNTIYF.

The chain employs TRBV5-4 and TRBJ1-5; 8 bases are shared with TRBD1. V lost 1 base to trimming and J lost 5 bases; unmatched junction nucleotides: 2. CDR1 is SGHNT and CDR2 is YYREEE in the germline V gene (reference sequence). The CDR3 contains 14 residues. The CDR3 protein is CASSLQGADQPQHF. CDR3 nucleotides: TGTGCCAGCAGCTTGCAGGGGGCCGATCAGCCCCAGCATTTT. Together with reference TRBV5-4 and TRBJ1-5, the CDR3 gives the full variable domain: ETGVTQSPTHLIKTRGQQVTLRCSSQSGHNTVSWYQQALGQGPQFIFQYYREEENGRGNFPPRFSGLQFPNYSSELNVNALELDDSALYLCASSLQGADQPQHFGDGTRLSIL.

The rearrangement uses TRBV12-3 or TRBV12-4 and TRBJ1-5; possibly TRBD1 for D (5 bases). The CDR3 length is 13 residues. With 4 bases removed from V and 4 bases from J, the gap between germline ends came to 8 bases. CDR3 in DNA: TGTGCCAGCAGTTCGACAGCTAATCAGCCCCAGCATTTT. Translation gives CASSSTANQPQHF.

The V gene is TRBV3-1 (or the pseudogene TRBV3-2), the J gene TRBJ1-1; weak D call: TRBD1 (5 bases). Germline CDR1 and CDR2: LGHDT and YNNKEL (reference sequence). Trimming shortened V by 5 bases and J by 5 bases, and 12 bases separated the two germline ends. The CDR3 is made up of 13 amino acids. The CDR3: CASSSRGLTEAFF. As DNA, the CDR3 is TGTGCCAGCAGCAGCCGGGGGTTAACTGAAGCTTTCTTT.

This clone was seen a single time. The J gene is TRBJ1-6, the V gene TRBV18; D might be TRBD1 (5 bases). This CDR3 has 14 residues. The V gene's germline CDR1 is KGHSH and CDR2 LQKENI. Trimming cost V 3 bases and J 7 bases, with 10 bases left between them. CDR3 in amino acids: CASSPGLGNSPLHF. For the CDR3, the DNA is TGTGCCAGCTCACCGGGGCTCGGGAATTCACCCCTCCACTTT.

The chain has TRBV29-1 and TRBJ2-5; 8 bases agree with TRBD1. J was trimmed by 5 bases and V by 8 bases; bases with no gene match: 7. Germline CDR1 SQVTM, CDR2 ANQGSEA. The CDR3 extends over 12 amino acids. The CDR3 DNA reads as TGCAGCACCCGGACAGGGCGGGAGACCCAGTACTTC. This translates into CSTRTGRETQYF. Full variable domain (missing parts from reference TRBV29-1 and TRBJ2-5): SAVISQKPSRDICQRGTSLTIQCQVDSQVTMMFWYRQQPGQSLTLIATANQGSEATYESGFVIDKFPISRPNLTFSTLTVSNMSPEDSSIYLCSTRTGRETQYFGPGTRLLVL.

The chain is built from TRBV6-2 or TRBV6-3 and TRBJ1-5; 12 positions agree with TRBD1. The CDR3 loop spans 20 amino acids. V trimming: 2 bases; J trimming: 0 bases; junction bases outside the gene matches: 11. CDR1 and CDR2 from the germline V gene are MNHEY and SVGEGT. The CDR3 DNA sequence: TGTGCCAGCAGTTACAAAGCCGGGACAGGGGGCTTGAATAGCAATCAGCCCCAGCATTTT. Translation: CASSYKAGTGGLNSNQPQHF.

The chain is built from TRBV29-1 and TRBJ2-5, with 10 bases that match TRBD2. Per the germline V gene, CDR1 is SQVTM and CDR2 is ANQGSEA. Unmatched junction bases numbered 9, after V lost 7 bases and J lost 4 bases. The CDR3 has 14 residues. This CDR3 reads CSARAGGPGETQYF. The CDR3 DNA follows: TGCAGCGCCCGAGCGGGGGGGCCCGGAGAGACCCAGTACTTC.

This sequence joins TRBV19 and TRBJ2-5; D is perhaps TRBD1 (6 bases). V was pared by 5 bases and J by 5 bases, with 15 bases between. The CDR3 totals 14 residues. In germline, CDR1 is LNHDA, CDR2 SQIVND (reference sequence). The CDR3 bases are TGTGCCAGTAGTTTCGCAGGGGTAAGGGAGACCCAGTACTTC. This gives the protein CASSFAGVRETQYF.

The chain is built from TRBV5-1 and TRBJ1-2; 7 bases are a match to TRBD1. This CDR3 contains 16 residues. Trimming took 3 bases from V and 5 from J; bases not matched to a gene: 13. Germline-derived CDR1 and CDR2 are SGHRS and YFSETQ. The CDR3 DNA follows: TGCGCCAGCAGCTCAGGACAGGCCCCGTCCGGTTATGGCTACACCTTC. Residues: CASSSGQAPSGYGYTF.

Details on this clone: At one end the junction does not follow the germline gene, possibly because of a read error. The chain has TRBV7-7 and TRBJ1-3; D perhaps matches TRBD1 (6 bases). The germline V gene encodes CDR1 SSHAT and CDR2 FNYEAQ (reference sequence). The CDR3 is made up of 15 amino acids. CDR3 DNA sequence: TGTGCTAGCAGCTTAGCGTGGGGGCCTGGAAACACCATATATTTT. Its protein product is CASSLAWGPGNTIYF.

The chain carries TRBV5-1 and TRBJ2-1, with a weak D call TRBD1 (6 bases). This CDR3 region has 15 residues. Germline CDR1 reads SGHRS; CDR2 reads YFSETQ. V lost 0 bases and J 1 base, leaving 8 bases between the germline ends. CDR3 bases: TGCGCCAGCAGCTTGGCGACAGGATCCTACAATGAGCAGTTCTTC. Encoded protein: CASSLATGSYNEQFF.

V gene TRBV6-4 combines with J gene TRBJ2-2, with 13 bases aligning to TRBD2. Germline-derived CDR1 and CDR2 are MRHNA and SNTAGT. The CDR3 sequence is 17 residues long. V dropped 6 bases and J dropped 6; count of bases not matched to a gene: 10. CDR3 in DNA: TGTGCCAGCAGCCCCGGGACTAGCGGGATCGTTGCCGGGGAGCTGTTTTTT. This translates into CASSPGTSGIVAGELFF.